The entry below gives a single T cell receptor (beta chain) sequence along with its context. There are many counts of this clonotype. Its antigen target is currently unknown. Base qualities are not recorded, but no much larger clone differs from it by a single base. The data belong to a study of T cells in Graves' hyperthyroidism and ophthalmopathy (dated by TCRdb to about 2019). Regarding the research as a whole: Peripheral blood samples were taken at initial diagnosis, before any treatment was given. A discovery cohort of about 96 patients, roughly 45 with Graves' ophthalmopathy and about 58 with stable Graves' hyperthyroidism, was used to find distinguishing TCR V-J signatures. The 90 to 100 discovery patients were randomly split 7:3 into training and test sets. Thyroid tissue and blood T-cell repertoires from roughly 6 Graves' hyperthyroidism patients were also compared in the study. TCR Vbeta CDR3 sequencing of some 140 peripheral blood samples (43 ophthalmopathy, roughly 72 hyperthyroidism and roughly 17 progressor patients) is reported in the paper. After blood sampling, hyperthyroidism patients were treated with methimazole at a starting dose of 30 mg daily, and ophthalmopathy patients were treated with high-dose intravenous methylprednisolone. Whether ophthalmopathy could be predicted prospectively was tested in an independent validation cohort made up of fewer than 20 hyperthyroidism patients plus 17 patients who later progressed to ophthalmopathy. Results and caveats for the whole study, not just this receptor: In validation, the model predicted progression to ophthalmopathy a median of about 6.8 months before onset, with approximately 71% sensitivity and roughly 73% specificity. Sample size was not statistically predetermined, and blinding of investigators to group allocation was not performed. In cross-validation, a model built on a 13 V-J signature told ophthalmopathy apart from stable hyperthyroidism with under 90% sensitivity and approximately 84% specificity, and in testing the same model reached 80%/75%. Blood samples also contained most of the expanded thyroid clonotypes (frequency above 0.001), which suggests that blood repertoires may reflect thyroid immune responses.

The TCR beta CDR3 regions were amplified from RNA transcripts. A first-round RT-PCR of the TCR CDR3 used the HTBI primer set with the Qiagen OneStep RT-PCR kit. The libraries were constructed in a second round of multiplex PCR and then size-selected and purified. Paired-end sequencing of the libraries was performed with 100 bp reads on an Illumina HiSeq2000. As for the original processing: Raw data were processed with SOAPnuke, discarding reads with adapters, uncalled bases, mean Phred below 15, or no exact constant-primer or identifier match. High-quality paired reads were merged using COPE v1.2.5, and each unique nucleotide sequence was defined as a clonotype. Clonotypes were aligned to IMGT TRBV, TRBD and TRBJ reference segments using MiTCR v1.1. The analysis was restricted to V-J combinations with a frequency above 0.0001, which together covered 99.2% of the repertoires. A TCS score was defined as the ratio between F50 (clonal expansion) and ExV (chaos), using BLOSUM62-based TCRdist between CDR3 peptides within each V-J. Welch's t-statistics and random forest reduced 450 to 600 V-J features to under 15, which were used in a naive Bayes classifier (R e1071). The public reads were run again by TCRdb, first through fastp at Q25 and then through MiXCR, and only productive beta chains were kept. Rows with one shared CDR3 protein collapse into an entry with the most common genes and DNA. The V and J calls were not made by the authors but by TCRdb's processing. The sample yields approximately 600,000 distinct CDR3 sequences; 11% to 15% were counted once. The top ten clonotypes cover about 6.6% of the sample.

From cysteine to phenylalanine, the CDR3 is 13 amino acids long. The only DNA kept is the CDR3, 39 bases in frame from the first base. V is pruned by 5 bases and J by 5 bases, leaving 5 bases of the junction without a gene match. CDR1 and CDR2 (MNHEY, SMNVEV) derive from the germline V gene (reference sequence). Ophthalmopathy patients had moderately to severely active disease, with a Clinical Activity Score of 3 or more, a NOSPECS grade of 4 or more, and a disease duration of less than 3 months. The study excluded patients with uncontrolled infections, other autoimmune diseases, pregnancy or lactation. Clinical symptoms, serum thyroxine and TRAb, thyroid ultrasound, and orbital computed tomography formed the basis for the diagnoses. Ficoll-Paque density gradient centrifugation was used to isolate PBMCs from 10 ml of fresh peripheral blood. Total RNA was extracted with Trizol reagent, and quality was checked on an Agilent 2100 Bioanalyzer.

The specimen was blood. The rearrangement joined TRBV27 to TRBJ2-5; 7 junctional bases match TRBD1. The source is a young woman with Graves' ophthalmopathy. The CDR3 reads CASSASRGETQYF. The DNA reads as follows: TGTGCCAGCAGTGCATCCAGGGGGGAGACCCAGTACTTC.